The next 17 T cell receptor beta chains were all read from a single sample in a study of shared clonotypes between healthy human individuals. Here immunoSEQ multiplex PCR was the method, and the copy in TCRdb shows in-frame clones only, minus some. The data contain a few million clones, 85% to 95% of them seen just once; the ten biggest clones take up about 0.41%. Sample: naive CD4+ T cells from PBMCs. The subset denotes: CD45RA+ positively selected. The receptors were sampled from a young man in good health. Some clones in this sample may be carry-over from other donors' samples.

This chain uses TRBV28 with TRBJ2-3, with 8 bases fitting TRBD2. Germline loops: CDR1 MDHEN, CDR2 SYDVKM. Trimming cost V 5 bases and J 9 bases; bases outside gene matches: 13. The CDR3 sequence is 15 residues long. In DNA form, the CDR3 reads TGTGCCAGCAGTCCCAGCGGGAGTGAATGGGAAACGCAGTATTTT. Its translation: CASSPSGSEWETQYF.

The V gene is TRBV7-9, the J gene TRBJ2-5; possibly TRBD1 or TRBD2 for D (5 bases each). V gave up 6 bases and J gave up 1 base, with 15 bases separating them. The germline gives CDR1 SEHNR, CDR2 FQNEAQ (reference sequence). The CDR3 runs 15 residues. The CDR3 DNA reads as TGTGCCAGCAGAATTTTAAGAGGGGCCCAAGAGACCCAGTACTTC. The encoded protein is CASRILRGAQETQYF.

V usage is TRBV7-2 and J usage is TRBJ2-7; 11 nucleotides agree with TRBD2. CDR1 is SGHTA, CDR2 FQGNSA, per germline. J was trimmed by 4 bases and V by 7 bases; bases with no gene match: 12. CDR3 length: 16 residues. CDR3 nucleotides: TGTGCCAGCATGTGGGGGACTAGCGGAGTAATTTACGAGCAGTACTTC. This codes for CASMWGTSGVIYEQYF. The full variable domain, in which reference TRBV7-2 and TRBJ2-7 provide the parts outside the CDR3, is GAGVSQSPSNKVTEKGKDVELRCDPISGHTALYWYRQSLGQGLEFLIYFQGNSAPDKSGLPSDRFSAERTGGSVSTLTIQRTQQEDSAVYLCASMWGTSGVIYEQYFGPGTRLTVT.

The rearrangement joins TRBV6-1 to TRBJ2-7; a weak D match, TRBD1 (5 bases). The germline V gene encodes CDR1 MNHNS and CDR2 SASEGT. Trimming cost V 0 bases and J 7 bases, with 16 bases left between them. This CDR3 region has 15 residues. CDR3 nucleotides: TGTGCCAGCAGTGAAGCGCCGTGGGCAGGGCAGGAGCAGTACTTC. Its translation is CASSEAPWAGQEQYF.

The rearrangement joins TRBV28 to TRBJ1-3; 8 nucleotides agree with TRBD1. This CDR3 is built from 13 residues. CDR1 and CDR2 (germline): MDHEN, SYDVKM. Germline trimming cut 5 bases from V and 11 bases from J; bases unmatched to any gene: 8. CDR3 sequence reads: CASSPGQGYPIYF. The CDR3 nucleotides are TGTGCCAGCAGTCCCGGACAGGGCTACCCCATATATTTT.

This clone was seen a few times. The chain joins TRBV5-1 to TRBJ2-2; perhaps TRBD1 as D (5 bases). Germline CDR1 and CDR2: SGHRS and YFSETQ. The CDR3 totals 15 residues. Deletions cut 4 bases from V and 0 bases from J, with 10 bases between. CDR3 region: CASSLQVSNTGELFF. The CDR3 DNA follows: TGCGCCAGCAGCCTACAGGTATCGAACACCGGGGAGCTGTTTTTT. Full variable domain (remainder filled in from reference TRBV5-1 and TRBJ2-2): KAGVTQTPRYLIKTRGQQVTLSCSPISGHRSVSWYQQTPGQGLQFLFEYFSETQRNKGNFPGRFSGRQFSNSRSEMNVSTLELGDSALYLCASSLQVSNTGELFFGEGSRLTVL.

This rearrangement joins TRBV11-1 to TRBJ2-7; 10 bases match TRBD1. The CDR3 extends over 14 amino acids. V gave up 5 bases and J gave up 3 bases; unmatched junction bases: 4. Germline CDR1 SGHAT, CDR2 FQDESV (reference sequence). DNA of the CDR3: TGTGCCAGCAGCCGAGGGACAGGGGTCTACGAGCAGTACTTC. This codes for CASSRGTGVYEQYF.

V usage is TRBV4-1 and J usage is TRBJ2-3, with 7 bases fitting TRBD1. V shed 4 bases, J shed 1 base, and the junction held 5 bases outside the gene matches. CDR1 and CDR2 (germline): MGHRA, YSYEKL. The CDR3 is 15 amino acids. The CDR3 nucleotides read TGCGCCAGCAGCCCCGGAGACAGGGGCACAGATACGCAGTATTTT. Protein: CASSPGDRGTDTQYF.

The rearrangement joins TRBV2 to TRBJ2-5; 7 nucleotides match TRBD2. V lost 2 bases and J lost 5; bases outside the gene matches: 5. The CDR3 covers 14 residues. The germline gives CDR1 SNHLY, CDR2 FYNNEI. CDR3 amino acids: CASSEWRGGETQYF. CDR3 bases: TGTGCCAGCAGTGAATGGAGGGGAGGGGAGACCCAGTACTTC.

The V call is TRBV7-8, the J call TRBJ1-1; D call uncertain. Deletions cut 1 base from V and 10 bases from J, with 10 bases between. The CDR3 is 12 amino acids. Looked up from germline, CDR1 is SGHVS and CDR2 is FQNEAQ. DNA of the CDR3: TGTGCCAGCAGCTTAGGCGAGGGTGCAGCTTTCTTT. It is translated as CASSLGEGAAFF.

The chain joins TRBV7-9 to TRBJ1-2; D remains unclear. The length of the CDR3 is 14 residues. Germline V CDR1 and CDR2: SEHNR, FQNEAQ (reference sequence). Deletions cut 5 bases from V and 4 bases from J, with 14 bases between. CDR3 sequence reads: CASSTAASGYGYTF. The DNA for the CDR3 is TGTGCCAGCAGCACAGCAGCGTCTGGCTATGGCTACACCTTC.

This chain links TRBV10-3 with TRBJ2-1; perhaps D is TRBD1 or TRBD2 (5 bases each). CDR3 length: 14 amino acids. Germline assignment: CDR1 ENHRY and CDR2 SYGVKD. V dropped 6 bases and J dropped 2 bases, with 11 bases sitting between them. CDR3 nucleotides: TGTGCCATCAGACAGGACTTAGCCTACAATGAGCAGTTCTTC. It is translated as CAIRQDLAYNEQFF.

The chain uses TRBV9 and TRBJ2-7; 8 nucleotides agree with TRBD2. The CDR3 spans 16 residues. The germline gives CDR1 SGDLS, CDR2 YYNGEE. V was clipped by 0 bases and J by 6 bases; unmatched bases: 11. CDR3 DNA sequence: TGTGCCAGCAGCGTAGTGTCGGGAGGGCCTTTGGGCGAGCAGTACTTC. It specifies CASSVVSGGPLGEQYF. Looking up the rest from reference TRBV9 and TRBJ2-7 gives the full variable domain: DSGVTQTPKHLITATGQRVTLRCSPRSGDLSVYWYQQSLDQGLQFLIQYYNGEERAKGNILERFSAQQFPDLHSELNLSSLELGDSALYFCASSVVSGGPLGEQYFGPGTRLTVT.

About this clone itself: The sample holds other DNA sequences that translate to the same CDR3. CDR3 DNA: TGTGCCAGCAGTTTCGTCAATGAGCAGTTCTTC. Amino acid sequence: CASSFVNEQFF. This rearrangement joins TRBV28 to TRBJ2-1; no definite D call. V was trimmed by 3 bases and J by 6 bases, leaving 3 bases between them. Germline V CDR1 and CDR2: MDHEN, SYDVKM. The CDR3 is 11 amino acids.

On this clone: Other nucleotide sequences from this sample produce the same CDR3. V gene TRBV9 combines with J gene TRBJ1-1; no clear D gene. The V gene's germline CDR1 is SGDLS and CDR2 YYNGEE. There are 14 residues in the CDR3. The germline V and J ends were trimmed by 0 bases and 4 bases, with 10 bases remaining between them. CDR3 coding DNA: TGTGCCAGCAGCGTAGATCCTTTGGGCACTGAAGCTTTCTTT. This codes for CASSVDPLGTEAFF.

This chain connects TRBV20-1 to TRBJ1-1; D not resolved. V lost 8 bases and J lost 8, with 15 bases in between. Germline CDR1 and CDR2: DFQATT and SNEGSKA (reference sequence). CDR3 length equals 11 residues. The CDR3 loop is CSRIRRTEAFF. CDR3 DNA sequence: TGCAGTCGAATTCGAAGGACCGAAGCTTTCTTT.

The chain uses TRBV19 and TRBJ2-3; TRBD1 matches 9 bases. This CDR3 is built from 16 residues. Germline CDR1 is LNHDA and CDR2 is SQIVND (reference sequence). V lost 7 bases, J lost 0 bases, and 8 bases stayed unmatched. The CDR3 reads CASTLGGQGSTDTQYF. The CDR3 region has the DNA TGTGCCAGTACCCTGGGGGGACAGGGTAGCACAGATACGCAGTATTTT. Full variable domain (outside the CDR3, taken from reference TRBV19 and TRBJ2-3): DGGITQSPKYLFRKEGQNVTLSCEQNLNHDAMYWYRQDPGQGLRLIYYSQIVNDFQKGDIAEGYSVSREKKESFPLTVTSAQKNPTAFYLCASTLGGQGSTDTQYFGPGTRLTVL.